The clone carrying this T cell receptor beta chain was counted many times. The antigen remains unidentified. A read error may produce the germline difference seen at one junction end. The germline gives CDR1 SGHRS, CDR2 YFSETQ. CDR3 length: 16 residues. This entry comes from a study of post-analysis software for immune sequencing data. Study-wide findings and caveats: Controls had lower frequencies than patients of a handful of TRBV segments, which included TRBV5-6, TRBV5-1 and TRBV20-1. Same-batch preparations were strongly co-clustered by F measure.

Unique molecular identifiers tagged the TCR beta cDNA libraries. It was from approximately 0.91 to 9.4 million T cells that 450,000 to 550,000 cDNA molecules came. One entry per CDR3 protein results from TCRdb running MiXCR on the PCR reads. Here the sample spans over 150,000 distinct CDR3 sequences, approximately 28% being singletons. The chain is built from TRBV5-1 and TRBJ2-1; 8 bases are a match to TRBD2. The material sequenced was blood. The TCR sequence derives from a girl aged 5 to 17 with multiple sclerosis. The CDR3 DNA sequence: TGCGCCAGCAGGTTGGTAGCGGGACTAACCTACAATGAGCAGTTCTTC. Protein product: CASRLVAGLTYNEQFF.